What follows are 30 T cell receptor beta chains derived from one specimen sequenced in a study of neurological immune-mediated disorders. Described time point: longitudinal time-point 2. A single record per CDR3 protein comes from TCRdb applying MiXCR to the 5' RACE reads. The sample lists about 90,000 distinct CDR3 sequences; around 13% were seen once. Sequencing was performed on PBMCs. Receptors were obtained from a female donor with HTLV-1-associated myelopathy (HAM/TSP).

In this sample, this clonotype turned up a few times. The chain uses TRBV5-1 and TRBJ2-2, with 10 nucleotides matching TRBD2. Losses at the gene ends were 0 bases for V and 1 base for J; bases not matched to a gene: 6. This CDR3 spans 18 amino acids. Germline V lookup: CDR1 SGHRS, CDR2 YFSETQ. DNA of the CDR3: TGCGCCAGCAGCTTGGGGGCTAGCGGGGGCCGGAACACCGGGGAGCTGTTTTTT. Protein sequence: CASSLGASGGRNTGELFF.

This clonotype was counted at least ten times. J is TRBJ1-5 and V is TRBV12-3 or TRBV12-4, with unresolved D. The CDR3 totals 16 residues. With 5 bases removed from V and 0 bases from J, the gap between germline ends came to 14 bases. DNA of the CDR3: TGTGCCAGCAGTCCTCAGACTGAACATAGCAATCAGCCCCAGCATTTT. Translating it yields CASSPQTEHSNQPQHF.

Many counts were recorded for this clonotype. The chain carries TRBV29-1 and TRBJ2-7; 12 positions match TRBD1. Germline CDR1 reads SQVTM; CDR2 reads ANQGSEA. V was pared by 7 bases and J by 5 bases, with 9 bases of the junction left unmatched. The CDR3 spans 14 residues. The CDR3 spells CSAGGGQGANEQYF. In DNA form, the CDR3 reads TGCAGCGCCGGGGGGGGACAGGGGGCCAACGAGCAGTACTTC.

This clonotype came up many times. CDR3 protein: CASSDSMGVGYNEQFF. The CDR3 DNA sequence: TGTGCCAGCAGTGACTCGATGGGGGTTGGCTACAATGAGCAGTTCTTC. This chain joins TRBV6-4 and TRBJ2-1; D possibly uses TRBD1 or TRBD2 (5 bases each). The V gene lost 0 bases and the J gene lost 3 bases, with 12 bases spanning the gap. Germline CDR1 and CDR2: MRHNA and SNTAGT. The CDR3 is made up of 16 amino acids.

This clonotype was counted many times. DNA for the CDR3: TGTGCCAGCAGCGTAGGGCAGGGGGCTATGTCCTACGAGCAGTACTTC. Amino acid sequence: CASSVGQGAMSYEQYF. The J gene is TRBJ2-7, the V gene TRBV9; 8 bases match TRBD1. This CDR3 is 16 amino acids long. Germline loops: CDR1 SGDLS, CDR2 YYNGEE. With V trimmed by 0 bases and J by 1 base, 6 bases remained unmatched.

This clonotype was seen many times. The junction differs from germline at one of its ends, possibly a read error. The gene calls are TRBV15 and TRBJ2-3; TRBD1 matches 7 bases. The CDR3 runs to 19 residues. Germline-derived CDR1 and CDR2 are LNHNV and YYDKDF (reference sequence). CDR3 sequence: CATREEGVDRDSETDTQYF. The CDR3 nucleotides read TGTGCTACCAGAGAAGAGGGGGTTGACAGGGACAGTGAGACAGATACGCAGTATTTT.

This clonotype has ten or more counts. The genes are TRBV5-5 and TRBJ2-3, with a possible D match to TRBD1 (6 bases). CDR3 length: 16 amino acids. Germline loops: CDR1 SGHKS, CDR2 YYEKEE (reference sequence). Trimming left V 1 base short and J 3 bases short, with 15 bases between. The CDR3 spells CASSLTFARGTDTQYF. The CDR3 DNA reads TGTGCCAGCAGCTTGACTTTTGCCAGGGGAACAGATACGCAGTATTTT.

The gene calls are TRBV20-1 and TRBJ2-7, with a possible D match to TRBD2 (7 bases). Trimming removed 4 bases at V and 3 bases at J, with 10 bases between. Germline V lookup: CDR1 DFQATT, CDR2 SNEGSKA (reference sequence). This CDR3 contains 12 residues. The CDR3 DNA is TGCAGTGCTAAGGGGGAGGGCTACGAGCAGTACTTC. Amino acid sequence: CSAKGEGYEQYF.

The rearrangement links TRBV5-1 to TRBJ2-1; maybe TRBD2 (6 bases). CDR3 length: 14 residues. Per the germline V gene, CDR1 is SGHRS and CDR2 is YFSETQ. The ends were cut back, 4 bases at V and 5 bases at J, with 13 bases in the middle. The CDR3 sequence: CASSGDSRHNEQFF. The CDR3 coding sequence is TGCGCCAGCAGCGGGGACTCCAGGCACAATGAGCAGTTCTTC.

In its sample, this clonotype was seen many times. CDR3 protein: CASSPGVTGGEAFF. CDR3 in DNA: TGTGCCAGCAGCCCCGGAGTGACGGGTGGTGAAGCTTTCTTT. The chain uses TRBV7-3 and TRBJ1-1; no firm D call. Per germline, CDR1 SGHTA and CDR2 FQGTGA. The CDR3 length is 14 residues. V was cut by 5 bases and J by 7 bases, with 17 bases left in between.

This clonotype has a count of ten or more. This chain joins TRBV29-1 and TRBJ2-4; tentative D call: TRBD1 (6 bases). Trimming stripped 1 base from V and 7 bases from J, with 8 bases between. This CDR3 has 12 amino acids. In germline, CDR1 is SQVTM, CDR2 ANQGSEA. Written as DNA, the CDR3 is TGCAGCGTTGAAGGACAGGCCAACATTCAGTACTTC. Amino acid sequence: CSVEGQANIQYF.

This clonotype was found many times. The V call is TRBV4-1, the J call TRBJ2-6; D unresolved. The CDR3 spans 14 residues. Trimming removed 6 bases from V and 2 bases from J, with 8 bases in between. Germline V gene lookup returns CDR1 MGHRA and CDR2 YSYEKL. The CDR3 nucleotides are TGCGCCAGCAGTAGTATTGCTGGGGCCAACGTCCTGACTTTC. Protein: CASSSIAGANVLTF.

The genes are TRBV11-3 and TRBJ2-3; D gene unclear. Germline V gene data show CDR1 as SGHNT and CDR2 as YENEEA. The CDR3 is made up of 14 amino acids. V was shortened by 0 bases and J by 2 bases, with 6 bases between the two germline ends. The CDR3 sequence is CASSLEQYTDTQYF. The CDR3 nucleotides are TGTGCCAGCAGCTTAGAACAGTACACAGATACGCAGTATTTT.

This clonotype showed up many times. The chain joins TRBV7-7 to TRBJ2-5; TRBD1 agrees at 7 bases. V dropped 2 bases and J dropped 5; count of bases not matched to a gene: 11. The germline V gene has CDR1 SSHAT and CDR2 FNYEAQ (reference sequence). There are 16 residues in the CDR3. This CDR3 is CASSLKKGATGETQYF. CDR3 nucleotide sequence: TGTGCCAGCAGCTTAAAAAAGGGGGCTACTGGGGAGACCCAGTACTTC.

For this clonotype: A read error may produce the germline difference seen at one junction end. The DNA of the CDR3 is TGTGCCAGTAGCTTGGTAAGGACAGCCTTCCTCCATGAAGCTTTCTTT. Protein: CASSLVRTAFLHEAFF. V and J are TRBV5-6 and TRBJ1-1; possibly TRBD1 for D (6 bases). The CDR3 is 16 residues long. Germline lookup yields CDR1 SGHDT and CDR2 YYEEEE.

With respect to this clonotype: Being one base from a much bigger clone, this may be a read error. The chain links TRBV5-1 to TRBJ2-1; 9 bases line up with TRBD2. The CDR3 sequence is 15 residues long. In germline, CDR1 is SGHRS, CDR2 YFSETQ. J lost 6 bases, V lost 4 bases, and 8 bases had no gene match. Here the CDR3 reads CASSPQAGGGNEQFF. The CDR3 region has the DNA TGCGCCAGCAGCCCCCAGGCGGGGGGGGGCAATGAGCAGTTCTTC. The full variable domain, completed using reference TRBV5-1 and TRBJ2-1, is KAGVTQTPRYLIKTRGQQVTLSCSPISGHRSVSWYQQTPGQGLQFLFEYFSETQRNKGNFPGRFSGRQFSNSRSEMNVSTLELGDSALYLCASSPQAGGGNEQFFGPGTRLTVL.

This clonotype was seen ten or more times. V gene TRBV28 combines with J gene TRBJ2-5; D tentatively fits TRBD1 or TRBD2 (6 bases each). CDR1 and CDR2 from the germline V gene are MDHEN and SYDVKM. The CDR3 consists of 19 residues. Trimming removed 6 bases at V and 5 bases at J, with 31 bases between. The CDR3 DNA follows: TGTGCCAGCAGCTTTCGGGTCAGAGTGGGCGTGGGGGGCGGCGAGACCCAGTACTTC. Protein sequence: CASSFRVRVGVGGGETQYF.

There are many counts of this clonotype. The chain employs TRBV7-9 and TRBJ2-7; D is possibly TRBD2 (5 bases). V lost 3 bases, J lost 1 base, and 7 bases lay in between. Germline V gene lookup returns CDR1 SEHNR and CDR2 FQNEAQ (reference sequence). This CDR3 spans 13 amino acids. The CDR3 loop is CASSFAGSYEQYF. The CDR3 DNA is TGTGCCAGCAGCTTTGCGGGTTCCTACGAGCAGTACTTC.

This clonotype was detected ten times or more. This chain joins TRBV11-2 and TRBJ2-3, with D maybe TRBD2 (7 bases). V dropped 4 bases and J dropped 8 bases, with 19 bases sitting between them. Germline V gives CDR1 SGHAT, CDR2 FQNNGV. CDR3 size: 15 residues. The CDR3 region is CASSSRGGGRLTQYF. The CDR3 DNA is TGTGCCAGCAGCTCTCGAGGGGGGGGCAGGCTTACGCAGTATTTT.

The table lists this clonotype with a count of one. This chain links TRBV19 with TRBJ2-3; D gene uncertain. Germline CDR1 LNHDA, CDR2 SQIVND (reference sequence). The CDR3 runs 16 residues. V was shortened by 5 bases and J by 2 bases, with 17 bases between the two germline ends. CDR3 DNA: TGTGCCAGTAGTGTCCGGGTGGATTGGTACACAGATACGCAGTATTTT. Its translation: CASSVRVDWYTDTQYF.

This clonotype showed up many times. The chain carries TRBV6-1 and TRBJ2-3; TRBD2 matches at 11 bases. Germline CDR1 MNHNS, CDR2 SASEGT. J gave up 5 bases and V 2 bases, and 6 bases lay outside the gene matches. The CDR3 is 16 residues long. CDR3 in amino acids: CASSESLAGGEDTQYF. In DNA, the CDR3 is TGTGCCAGCAGTGAATCCCTAGCGGGGGGTGAAGATACGCAGTATTTT.

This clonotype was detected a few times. The chain's CDR3 is CASSPRPDTQVNTEAFF. The CDR3 coding sequence is TGTGCCAGCTCACCACGTCCCGACACACAGGTGAACACTGAAGCTTTCTTT. The rearrangement joins TRBV18 to TRBJ1-1; D is possibly TRBD1 (5 bases). Looked up from germline, CDR1 is KGHSH and CDR2 is LQKENI. V was trimmed by 1 base and J by 0 bases, leaving 15 bases between them. There are 17 residues in the CDR3.

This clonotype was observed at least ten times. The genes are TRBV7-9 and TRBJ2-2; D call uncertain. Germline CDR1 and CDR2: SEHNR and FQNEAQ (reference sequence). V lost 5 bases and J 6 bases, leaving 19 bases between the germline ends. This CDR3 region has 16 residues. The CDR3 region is CASSPVGSVPPGELFF. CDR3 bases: TGTGCCAGCAGCCCAGTCGGATCCGTCCCCCCCGGGGAGCTGTTTTTT.

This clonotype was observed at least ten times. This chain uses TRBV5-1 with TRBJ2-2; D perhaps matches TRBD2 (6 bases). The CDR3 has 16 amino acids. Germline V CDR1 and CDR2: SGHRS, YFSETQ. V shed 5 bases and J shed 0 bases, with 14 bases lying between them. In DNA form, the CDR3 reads TGCGCCAGCAGGGAGGTGGTAGCGGCGAACACCGGGGAGCTGTTTTTT. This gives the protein CASREVVAANTGELFF. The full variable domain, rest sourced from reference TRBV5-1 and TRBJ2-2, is KAGVTQTPRYLIKTRGQQVTLSCSPISGHRSVSWYQQTPGQGLQFLFEYFSETQRNKGNFPGRFSGRQFSNSRSEMNVSTLELGDSALYLCASREVVAANTGELFFGEGSRLTVL.

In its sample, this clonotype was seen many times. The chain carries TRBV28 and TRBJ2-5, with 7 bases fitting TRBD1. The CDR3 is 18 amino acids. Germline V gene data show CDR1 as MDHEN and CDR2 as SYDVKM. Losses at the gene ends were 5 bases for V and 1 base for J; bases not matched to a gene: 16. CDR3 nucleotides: TGTGCCAGCAGTAACCGGACAGGACTTCTCCGCCTCCAAGAGACCCAGTACTTC. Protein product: CASSNRTGLLRLQETQYF.

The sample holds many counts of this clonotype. Here the CDR3 DNA reads TGCAGTGCCCACTCCCAGGGTGGCAGCTCCTATAATTCACCCCTCCACTTT. Its translation: CSAHSQGGSSYNSPLHF. The rearrangement joins TRBV20-1 to TRBJ1-6; D is possibly TRBD1 (5 bases). In germline, CDR1 is DFQATT, CDR2 SNEGSKA (reference sequence). The CDR3 runs 17 residues. V shed 6 bases and J shed 0 bases, with 18 bases lying between them.

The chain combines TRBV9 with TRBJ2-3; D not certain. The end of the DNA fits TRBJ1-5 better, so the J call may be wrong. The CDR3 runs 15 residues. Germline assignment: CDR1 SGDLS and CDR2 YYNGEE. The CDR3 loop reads CASRPSPVDTDTQHF. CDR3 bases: TGTGCCAGCAGACCCAGCCCTGTTGACACAGATACGCAGCATTTT.

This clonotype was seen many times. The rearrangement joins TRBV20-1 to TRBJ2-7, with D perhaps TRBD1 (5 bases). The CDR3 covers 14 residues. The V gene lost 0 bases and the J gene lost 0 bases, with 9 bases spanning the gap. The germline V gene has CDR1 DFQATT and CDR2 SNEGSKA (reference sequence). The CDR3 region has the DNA TGCAGTGCTAGAGACCAGGGTTACTCCTACGAGCAGTACTTC. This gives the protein CSARDQGYSYEQYF.

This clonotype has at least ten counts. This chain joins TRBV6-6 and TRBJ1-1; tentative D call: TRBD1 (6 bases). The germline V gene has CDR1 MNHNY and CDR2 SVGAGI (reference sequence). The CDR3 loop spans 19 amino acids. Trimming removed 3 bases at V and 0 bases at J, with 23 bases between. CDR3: CASSYKGGRAARMNTEAFF. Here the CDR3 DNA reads TGTGCCAGCAGTTATAAGGGGGGTCGGGCAGCCCGTATGAACACTGAAGCTTTCTTT.

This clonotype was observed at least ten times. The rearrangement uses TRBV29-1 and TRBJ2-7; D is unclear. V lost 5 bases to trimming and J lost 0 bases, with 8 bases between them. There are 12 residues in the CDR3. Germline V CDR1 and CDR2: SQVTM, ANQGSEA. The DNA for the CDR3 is TGCAGCGTTTTGGGCAGCTCCTACGAGCAGTACTTC. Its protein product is CSVLGSSYEQYF.